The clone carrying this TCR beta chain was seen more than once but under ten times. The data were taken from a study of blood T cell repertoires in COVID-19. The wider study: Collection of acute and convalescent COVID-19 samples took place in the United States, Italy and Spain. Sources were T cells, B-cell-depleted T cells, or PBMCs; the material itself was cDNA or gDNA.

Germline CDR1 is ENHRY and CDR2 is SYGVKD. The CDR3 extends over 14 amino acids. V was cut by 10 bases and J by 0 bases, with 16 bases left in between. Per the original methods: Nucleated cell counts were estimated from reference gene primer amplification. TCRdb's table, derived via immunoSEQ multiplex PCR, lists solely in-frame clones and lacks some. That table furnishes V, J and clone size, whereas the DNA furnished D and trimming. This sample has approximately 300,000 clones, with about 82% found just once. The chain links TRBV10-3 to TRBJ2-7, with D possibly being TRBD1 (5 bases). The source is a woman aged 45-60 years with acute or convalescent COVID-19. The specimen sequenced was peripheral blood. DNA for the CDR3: TGTGCCACCGAGGACACGAGGAGCTCCTACGAGCAGTACTTC. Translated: CATEDTRSSYEQYF.